This entry features one T cell receptor beta chain sequence. The source of the sample is a study of T cell changes during pregnancy in multiple sclerosis. This CDR3 spans 18 amino acids. Sequenced by immunoSEQ multiplex PCR; TCRdb stores in-frame clones only, minus some. Of tens of thousands of clones listed, 80% to 95% are singletons. The V call is TRBV21-1, the J call TRBJ2-4; the table's D call of TRBD2 was not tested on the DNA. TRBV21-1 is a recognized pseudogene. The sequence derives from a female donor with multiple sclerosis, enrolled in a pregnancy study. Sequenced: peripheral blood. This CDR3 is CASSKGLAGLLAKNIQYF. The CDR3 DNA sequence: TGTGCCAGCAGCAAGGGACTAGCGGGACTTCTAGCCAAAAACATTCAGTACTTC.